This T cell receptor (beta chain) was obtained from a study of cytomegalovirus exposure and HLA in healthy donors. This clone was seen a single time. Antigen unknown. This CDR3 contains 14 residues. V was clipped by 5 bases and J by 2 bases, with 13 bases between them. Per germline, CDR1 SGHAT and CDR2 FQNNGV. PCR was performed using 60 Vbeta and 13 Jbeta primers. The repertoire was sequenced with immunoSEQ multiplex PCR; TCRdb's copy has only in-frame clones and lacks some. Among more than 80,000 clones, 60% to 75% were seen once, and the ten largest hold around 14%. Study results and limitations: The study carried out a later analysis of TCR beta sequences. It associated approximately 15,000 of them with specific HLA alleles at a false discovery rate of 0.05.

The chain links TRBV11-2 to TRBJ2-7; the D gene is possibly TRBD2 (5 bases). The TCR comes from a woman in her seventies in good health and CMV-seropositive. Material for sequencing was PBMCs. CDR3 nucleotides: TGTGCCAGCAGCCCCTCGGGGTATACCTACGAGCAGTACTTC. It yields the protein CASSPSGYTYEQYF.